This TCR beta chain was found in a study of blood T cell repertoires in COVID-19. Study in general: The study drew acute and convalescent COVID-19 samples from the United States, Italy and Spain. Sources were T cells, B-cell-depleted T cells, or PBMCs; the material itself was cDNA or gDNA.

After removal of 6 bases from V and 4 bases from J, the junction contained 11 bases not matched to a gene. Germline V CDR1 and CDR2: MDHEN, SYDVKM. This CDR3 is 15 amino acids long. Original methodology: It was from reference gene primer amplification that nucleated cell counts were estimated. Data came from immunoSEQ multiplex PCR; TCRdb stores just in-frame clones and leaves some out. The DNA was the basis for D and trimming; V, J and clone size are from that table. The sample lists about 190,000 clones, nearly 90% occurring once. Sequencing was done on a sample of peripheral blood. The clonotype was recovered from a man aged 50 to 60 with acute or convalescent COVID-19. The V and J genes are TRBV28 and TRBJ1-2; TRBD1 agrees at 7 bases. CDR3 bases: TGTGCCAGCAGCTCACCAACAGGGGCTCGCTATGGCTACACCTTC. Protein: CASSSPTGARYGYTF.